This T cell receptor (beta chain) was observed in a study of control samples from healthy donors and cancer patients. Profiling relied on immunoSEQ multiplex PCR, and the TCRdb table lists in-frame clones only, not all of them. The table includes 400,000 to 500,000 clones, about 93% detected once. Sequencing was carried out using PBMCs. This sequence originates from a man aged 35 to 55 with head and neck cancer.

The CDR3 sequence is CASSFERRETQYF. CDR3 nucleotide sequence: TGTGCCAGCAGTTTTGAAAGGCGAGAGACCCAGTACTTC. V and J are TRBV6-5 and TRBJ2-5; the D is unclear. The CDR3 contains 13 residues. CDR1 is MNHEY and CDR2 is SVGAGI in the germline V gene. V was trimmed by 4 bases and J by 4 bases, leaving 10 bases between them.